This entry lists 19 T cell receptor beta chains sequenced from one sample in a study of T-cell reconstitution after alpha-beta-depleted transplantation in children. As it was prepared, the TCRbeta library received unique molecular identifiers. TCRdb re-analysed the PCR reads in MiXCR, keeping a single row per CDR3 protein. There are around 420,000 distinct CDR3 sequences in the sample; about a sixth occur only once, and about 32% lies in the top ten. Specimen: PBMCs, mostly from graft donor cells, collected 360 days after TCRalphabeta/CD19-depleted stem cell transplant. The receptors were sampled from a boy less than two years old who had a stem cell transplant for Wiskott-Aldrich syndrome, so the T cells may come from the graft donor.

The V call is TRBV15, the J call TRBJ2-3, with unresolved D. Germline CDR1 reads LNHNV; CDR2 reads YYDKDF (reference sequence). The CDR3 covers 17 residues. Trimming stripped 4 bases from V and 1 base from J, with 18 bases between. The CDR3 DNA is TGTGCCACCAGCATCGAAATCCTGCGTGGCCGCACAGATACGCAGTATTTT. Amino acid sequence: CATSIEILRGRTDTQYF.

This clonotype was recorded a few times. The chain uses TRBV10-2 and TRBJ2-3, with no clear D. This CDR3 contains 13 residues. Germline values: CDR1 WSHSY, CDR2 SAAADI. The V and J ends lost 7 bases and 1 base respectively, with 9 bases between them. The CDR3 region is CASTDFGTDTQYF. The CDR3 nucleotides read TGCGCCAGCACGGATTTTGGCACAGATACGCAGTATTTT.

This chain's CDR3 is CASSSADRDNEQFF. CDR3 in DNA: TGTGCCAGCAGCAGTGCGGATCGGGACAATGAGCAGTTCTTC. The gene calls are TRBV7-2 and TRBJ2-1; no clear D. Germline values: CDR1 SGHTA, CDR2 FQGNSA. Trimming pared 5 bases from V and 5 bases from J, leaving 13 bases between. There are 14 residues in the CDR3.

The rearrangement joins TRBV12-3 or TRBV12-4 to TRBJ2-7, with D unresolved. The CDR3 length is 15 residues. Between the trimmed V and J ends, which lost 5 bases and 2 bases, there was a span of 16 bases. The CDR3 region is CASSEPTGYPYEQYF. In DNA, the CDR3 is TGTGCCAGCAGTGAGCCGACCGGCTACCCCTACGAGCAGTACTTC.

This clonotype was seen ten or more times. This sequence joins TRBV29-1 and TRBJ2-6; the D is unclear. V was pared by 3 bases and J by 0 bases, with 12 bases between. Germline V CDR1 and CDR2: SQVTM, ANQGSEA. This CDR3 spans 16 amino acids. The CDR3 DNA reads as TGCAGCGTTGAGGATCTTAGGAGCTCTGGGGCCAACGTCCTGACTTTC. Translated: CSVEDLRSSGANVLTF.

This clonotype showed up just a few times. The chain has TRBV20-1 and TRBJ2-1; 10 positions agree with TRBD2. Germline CDR1 reads DFQATT; CDR2 reads SNEGSKA (reference sequence). The V segment lost 3 bases and the J segment 7 bases; nucleotides outside the gene matches: 6. The CDR3 sequence is 14 residues long. The CDR3 nucleotides read TGCAGTGCTAGGATTAGCGGGAGGCGGAATGAGCAGTTCTTC. It yields the protein CSARISGRRNEQFF.

At least ten counts were recorded for this clonotype. The V gene is TRBV12-3 or TRBV12-4, the J gene TRBJ2-3; 7 bases are a match to TRBD2. This CDR3 spans 15 amino acids. V gave up 2 bases and J gave up 7 bases; unmatched junction bases: 9. The CDR3 DNA follows: TGTGCCAGCAGTTTAAGGGAGGGCCTTAGGAATACGCAGTATTTT. This encodes CASSLREGLRNTQYF.

This chain links TRBV19 with TRBJ2-5, with no clear D. The CDR3 totals 13 residues. Germline V gives CDR1 LNHDA, CDR2 SQIVND (reference sequence). V was pared by 0 bases and J by 7 bases, with 9 bases between. The CDR3 DNA is TGTGCCAGTAGTATAGATCCGACGGGGACCCAGTACTTC. Its protein is CASSIDPTGTQYF.

This chain joins TRBV20-1 and TRBJ2-1; 14 bases fit TRBD2. The CDR3 loop spans 15 amino acids. Germline V gene lookup returns CDR1 DFQATT and CDR2 SNEGSKA (reference sequence). V shed 7 bases and J 14 bases; nucleotides not matched to a gene: 16. The CDR3 loop reads CSGQATSGRAWGEFF. The CDR3 nucleotides read TGCAGTGGACAGGCGACTAGCGGGAGGGCCTGGGGGGAGTTCTTC.

In this sample, this clonotype turned up a few times. This chain connects TRBV27 to TRBJ2-2; 8 bases are shared with TRBD2. V lost 10 bases, J lost 5 bases, and 6 bases stayed unmatched. Germline CDR1 is MNHEY and CDR2 is SMNVEV (reference sequence). The CDR3 sequence is 13 residues long. The CDR3 bases are TGTGCCATCGGGAGGGAGGGGACCGGGGAGCTGTTTTTT. Protein sequence: CAIGREGTGELFF.

This clonotype appeared a few times. The chain is built from TRBV18 and TRBJ2-1; no clear D gene. The germline V gene has CDR1 KGHSH and CDR2 LQKENI. The CDR3 runs 15 residues. V gave up 1 base and J gave up 5 bases, with 12 bases separating them. This CDR3 is CASSPRPGFNNEQFF. The DNA of the CDR3 is TGTGCCAGCTCACCACGTCCCGGGTTTAACAATGAGCAGTTCTTC.

This CDR3 is CASSIRGFRGRDEQYF. The CDR3 nucleotides read TGTGCCAGCAGCATAAGGGGTTTCAGGGGGCGAGACGAGCAGTACTTC. V is TRBV12-3 or TRBV12-4 and J is TRBJ2-7; 8 bases map to TRBD1. The ends lost 6 bases at V and 5 bases at J; junction bases unmatched: 15. The CDR3 spans 16 residues.

The rearrangement uses TRBV6-5 and TRBJ2-2, with 8 positions matching TRBD2. Per the germline V gene, CDR1 is MNHEY and CDR2 is SVGAGI. The CDR3 spans 16 residues. V lost 2 bases to trimming and J lost 0 bases; unmatched junction nucleotides: 2. This CDR3 reads CASSYGLAANTGELFF. CDR3 bases: TGTGCCAGCAGTTACGGACTAGCAGCGAACACCGGGGAGCTGTTTTTT.

This chain's CDR3 is CASGGFSGYTF. The CDR3 nucleotides read TGTGCCAGCGGAGGTTTTAGTGGCTACACCTTC. The V gene is TRBV27, the J gene TRBJ1-2; no firm D call. The V gene's germline CDR1 is MNHEY and CDR2 SMNVEV (reference sequence). CDR3 length equals 11 residues. The ends were cut back, 8 bases at V and 7 bases at J, with 11 bases in the middle.

This clonotype was recorded a few times. V is TRBV12-5 and J is TRBJ2-3; D assignment may be TRBD1 or TRBD2 (6 bases each). V lost 0 bases and J lost 4, with 11 bases in between. CDR3 size: 15 residues. The germline CDR1 and CDR2 sequences are LGHNT and FRNRAP. The CDR3 loop reads CASGLVGGPADTQYF. The CDR3 nucleotides read TGTGCTAGTGGTTTGGTAGGGGGGCCCGCAGATACGCAGTATTTT.

The rearrangement uses TRBV5-1 and TRBJ2-1; D unresolved. CDR1 is SGHRS and CDR2 is YFSETQ in the germline V gene. Trimming pared 4 bases from V and 5 bases from J, leaving 4 bases between. The CDR3 covers 11 residues. CDR3 sequence (DNA): TGCGCCAGCAGCCCCGACAATGAGCAGTTCTTC. This encodes CASSPDNEQFF.

This clonotype has only a few counts. This sequence joins TRBV5-1 and TRBJ2-1, with a tentative D call TRBD1 (5 bases). Germline values: CDR1 SGHRS, CDR2 YFSETQ. Trimming cost V 6 bases and J 0 bases, with 16 bases left between them. The CDR3 runs 16 residues. The CDR3 region is CASTFMTASSYNEQFF. The CDR3 DNA reads TGCGCCAGCACCTTTATGACAGCGAGCTCCTACAATGAGCAGTTCTTC. The entire variable domain, with the rest obtained from reference TRBV5-1 and TRBJ2-1, is as follows: KAGVTQTPRYLIKTRGQQVTLSCSPISGHRSVSWYQQTPGQGLQFLFEYFSETQRNKGNFPGRFSGRQFSNSRSEMNVSTLELGDSALYLCASTFMTASSYNEQFFGPGTRLTVL.

This chain uses TRBV5-1 with TRBJ1-1; no clear D. Per germline, CDR1 SGHRS and CDR2 YFSETQ. Trimming took 4 bases from V and 0 from J, leaving 13 bases between them. This CDR3 is built from 15 residues. CDR3: CASSPNGPMNTEAFF. DNA for the CDR3: TGCGCCAGCAGCCCTAACGGCCCGATGAACACTGAAGCTTTCTTT.

This clonotype was observed a few times. The rearrangement links TRBV20-1 to TRBJ2-7; D not resolved. The germline V gene encodes CDR1 DFQATT and CDR2 SNEGSKA (reference sequence). This CDR3 region has 13 residues. With 3 bases removed from V and 2 bases from J, the gap between germline ends came to 11 bases. The CDR3 nucleotides are TGCAGTGCTAGTTTCCCTAACGCCTACGAGCAGTACTTC. This gives the protein CSASFPNAYEQYF.